This T cell receptor (beta chain) was recovered during a study of blood T cell repertoires in COVID-19. The wider study: Both acute and convalescent COVID-19 samples were obtained from the United States, Italy and Spain. PBMCs, B-cell-depleted T cells, or T cells were the source of the cDNA or gDNA that made up the material.

V lost 5 bases and J lost 7, with 15 bases in between. The germline CDR1 and CDR2 sequences are LNHDA and SQIVND (reference sequence). The CDR3 has 15 amino acids. This clone has only one observation. As originally analysed: From reference gene primer amplification, estimates of nucleated cell counts were derived. Only in-frame clones appear in the TCRdb table, and some are missing; sequencing was by immunoSEQ multiplex PCR. The V and J calls and clone size were taken over from that table, and D and trimming were inferred from the DNA. The sample consists of tens of thousands of clones, over 80% of them appearing once.

Sequenced: peripheral blood. This TCR derives from a middle-aged man with acute or convalescent COVID-19. The V and J genes are TRBV19 and TRBJ1-6; D is possibly TRBD1 (5 bases). The CDR3, as DNA: TGTGCCAGTAGTCCCCAAGGAGGGGACAATTCACCCCTCCACTTT. It yields the protein CASSPQGGDNSPLHF.